This entry lists 29 T cell receptor beta chains sequenced from one sample in a study of shared clonotypes between healthy human individuals. CD45RO negativity and positive selection for CCR7 defined naive CD8 cells, a population that excluded terminally differentiated effector memory CD45RA+ cells. Sequencing used immunoSEQ multiplex PCR; TCRdb keeps in-frame clones, though not all of them. The top ten hold nearly 25% of the sample, which has approximately 810,000 clones, approximately 92% seen once. Sequencing input: naive CD8+ T cells sorted from blood. The origin of the receptors is a man aged 30 to 45 in good health.

The chain is built from TRBV2 and TRBJ1-5, with 7 bases fitting TRBD1. The CDR3 consists of 16 residues. Germline V CDR1 and CDR2: SNHLY, FYNNEI. With 5 bases clipped from V and 4 bases from J, the junction kept 11 bases outside the gene matches. CDR3 nucleotides: TGTGCCAGCAGTCGTCACGGGACAGCCGCTAATCAGCCCCAGCATTTT. Its translation: CASSRHGTAANQPQHF.

The chain employs TRBV15 and TRBJ2-5; perhaps TRBD2 as D (6 bases). Germline values: CDR1 LNHNV, CDR2 YYDKDF (reference sequence). The germline V and J ends were trimmed by 0 bases and 5 bases, with 16 bases remaining between them. This CDR3 contains 16 residues. The CDR3 bases are TGTGCCACCAGCAGAGATCTGGGAGGAACAAGGGAGACCCAGTACTTC. Protein sequence: CATSRDLGGTRETQYF.

The V gene is TRBV7-7, the J gene TRBJ2-7, with a weak D call TRBD1 (5 bases). Trimming stripped 5 bases from V and 4 bases from J, with 15 bases between. In germline, CDR1 is SSHAT, CDR2 FNYEAQ (reference sequence). This CDR3 is 14 amino acids long. CDR3 DNA sequence: TGTGCCAGCAGCCTTCGGACAAGAGATTACGAGCAGTACTTC. It specifies CASSLRTRDYEQYF.

This clone was observed once. Distinct nucleotide sequences in the sample also encode this CDR3. This rearrangement joins TRBV19 to TRBJ2-3; D is undetermined. Germline CDR1 is LNHDA and CDR2 is SQIVND (reference sequence). The CDR3 consists of 15 residues. Deletions cut 4 bases from V and 0 bases from J, with 11 bases between. The CDR3, as DNA: TGTGCCAGTAGTACTGGCACAACCAGCACAGATACGCAGTATTTT. As protein: CASSTGTTSTDTQYF.

V usage is TRBV7-9 and J usage is TRBJ1-1, with TRBD1 identical over 9 bases. The V and J ends lost 3 bases and 10 bases, in that order; junction bases with no gene match: 6. Germline V gene lookup returns CDR1 SEHNR and CDR2 FQNEAQ (reference sequence). The CDR3 covers 13 residues. The CDR3 is CASSLRDREGAFF. In DNA, the CDR3 is TGTGCCAGCAGCTTGAGGGACAGGGAGGGAGCTTTCTTT.

This chain joins TRBV7-8 and TRBJ1-4; a possible D gene is TRBD1 (5 bases). V gave up 1 base and J gave up 8 bases, with 14 bases separating them. This CDR3 is 15 amino acids long. CDR1 SGHVS and CDR2 FQNEAQ come from the germline V gene. CDR3 protein: CASSLDPGTEEKLFF. The CDR3 nucleotides read TGTGCCAGCAGCTTAGACCCCGGGACGGAAGAAAAACTGTTTTTT.

The gene calls are TRBV7-8 and TRBJ1-3; D might be TRBD1 (6 bases). The CDR3 totals 17 residues. The germline V and J ends were trimmed by 5 bases and 0 bases, with 17 bases remaining between them. Germline V gives CDR1 SGHVS, CDR2 FQNEAQ. The chain's CDR3 is CASSENNRVRSGNTIYF. The DNA for the CDR3 is TGTGCCAGCAGCGAAAACAACAGGGTCCGCTCTGGAAACACCATATATTTT.

This chain joins TRBV7-9 and TRBJ2-1; 10 positions agree with TRBD1. Unmatched junction bases numbered 8, after V lost 8 bases and J lost 7 bases. The CDR3 has 14 amino acids. CDR1 is SEHNR, CDR2 FQNEAQ, per germline (reference sequence). The DNA of the CDR3 is TGTGCCAGCCTCAGTGGGACAGGGGATAATGAGCAGTTCTTC. It specifies CASLSGTGDNEQFF.

The CDR3 region has the DNA TGTGCCACCAGGCACAGCGGCAGCTACGAGCAGTACTTC. This encodes CATRHSGSYEQYF. V gene TRBV15 combines with J gene TRBJ2-7; a weak D match, TRBD2 (5 bases). The length of the CDR3 is 13 residues. Germline CDR1 reads LNHNV; CDR2 reads YYDKDF (reference sequence). Trimming took 6 bases from V and 3 from J, leaving 12 bases between them.

The CDR3 DNA sequence: TGTGCCAGCAGCTTTAGAACATATAACTATGGCTACACCTTC. Residues: CASSFRTYNYGYTF. The genes are TRBV5-4 and TRBJ1-2; D is uncertain. V was clipped by 2 bases and J by 1 base, with 9 bases between them. Looked up from germline, CDR1 is SGHNT and CDR2 is YYREEE (reference sequence). This CDR3 has 14 amino acids. The variable domain in full, completed from reference TRBV5-4 and TRBJ1-2, reads ETGVTQSPTHLIKTRGQQVTLRCSSQSGHNTVSWYQQALGQGPQFIFQYYREEENGRGNFPPRFSGLQFPNYSSELNVNALELDDSALYLCASSFRTYNYGYTFGSGTRLTVV.

J is TRBJ2-7 and V is TRBV10-1; D gene ambiguous. V was trimmed by 2 bases and J by 0 bases, leaving 8 bases between them. The CDR3 runs 14 residues. Per germline, CDR1 WNHNN and CDR2 SYGVQD (reference sequence). The CDR3 region is CASSEGETSYEQYF. In DNA form, the CDR3 reads TGCGCCAGCAGTGAGGGGGAAACCTCCTACGAGCAGTACTTC.

The rearrangement joins TRBV7-9 to TRBJ2-7; 11 bases are a match to TRBD1. The CDR3 spans 17 residues. The trim removed 2 bases at V and 3 bases at J, leaving 9 bases unmatched. Germline V gene sequence: CDR1 SEHNR, CDR2 FQNEAQ (reference sequence). The CDR3 DNA sequence: TGTGCCAGCAGCTTAACGCCCCGGGACAGGGGGATCTACGAGCAGTACTTC. It is translated as CASSLTPRDRGIYEQYF.

The chain recombines TRBV6-1 with TRBJ1-2, with no clear D. The V end lost 2 bases, the J end lost 3 bases, and 10 bases lay between the germline ends. CDR3 size: 14 residues. The germline V gene encodes CDR1 MNHNS and CDR2 SASEGT. CDR3 sequence (DNA): TGTGCCAGCAGTGAACCGAACGGTTACTATGGCTACACCTTC. This codes for CASSEPNGYYGYTF.

In the case of this clone: This sample also contains other DNA sequences that code for the same CDR3. The V and J genes are TRBV11-2 and TRBJ2-7; a possible D gene is TRBD1 (6 bases). The CDR3 runs to 13 residues. Germline CDR1 reads SGHAT; CDR2 reads FQNNGV. The ends were cut back, 1 base at V and 6 bases at J, with 10 bases in the middle. CDR3 sequence: CASSLGVGGEQYF. The CDR3 DNA reads TGTGCCAGCAGCTTAGGGGTAGGGGGCGAGCAGTACTTC.

V gene TRBV2 combines with J gene TRBJ2-1; 10 bases fit TRBD2. CDR1 is SNHLY, CDR2 FYNNEI, per germline. CDR3 length: 15 amino acids. Trimming removed 4 bases from V and 7 bases from J; junction bases left unmatched: 7. The CDR3 spells CASSAGTSARNEQFF. The CDR3 nucleotides are TGTGCCAGCAGTGCCGGGACTAGCGCCCGAAATGAGCAGTTCTTC.

This chain joins TRBV30 and TRBJ2-7; D possibly corresponds to TRBD2 (5 bases). The CDR3 has 15 amino acids. CDR1 and CDR2 (germline): GTSNPN, SVGIG (reference sequence). V was clipped by 0 bases and J by 5 bases, with 17 bases between them. The CDR3 region has the DNA TGTGCCTGGAGTGTACTCCTAGCCCAGAGCAACGAGCAGTACTTC. This sequence encodes CAWSVLLAQSNEQYF.

The gene calls are TRBV7-9 and TRBJ1-2, with D tentatively TRBD1 (5 bases). Germline CDR1 SEHNR, CDR2 FQNEAQ (reference sequence). V lost 5 bases and J 4 bases, leaving 11 bases between the germline ends. The CDR3 consists of 13 residues. The CDR3 loop is CASSPGQAYGYTF. The CDR3 DNA reads as TGTGCCAGCAGCCCTGGACAAGCCTATGGCTACACCTTC.

This clone has a single count. The J gene is TRBJ2-2, the V gene TRBV28; unclear D gene. Per germline, CDR1 MDHEN and CDR2 SYDVKM. The CDR3 extends over 16 amino acids. The V end was cut by 7 bases, the J end by 1 base, with 16 bases between. CDR3 bases: TGTGCCAGCACCCTGAGTGGGAACAAGAACACCGGGGAGCTGTTTTTT. This translates into CASTLSGNKNTGELFF.

CDR3 sequence reads: CASSLIPSGSPATDTQYF. In DNA, the CDR3 is TGCGCCAGCAGTCTAATTCCTAGCGGGAGCCCCGCCACAGATACGCAGTATTTT. The chain recombines TRBV5-1 with TRBJ2-3; 10 nucleotides agree with TRBD2. J was trimmed by 2 bases and V by 5 bases; bases with no gene match: 14. Per the germline V gene, CDR1 is SGHRS and CDR2 is YFSETQ. The CDR3 is 18 amino acids.

The J gene is TRBJ2-7, the V gene TRBV9; weak D call: TRBD1 (6 bases). Germline CDR1 is SGDLS and CDR2 is YYNGEE. V was clipped by 4 bases and J by 0 bases, with 11 bases between them. The CDR3 is made up of 14 amino acids. CDR3 sequence reads: CASSLGTISYEQYF. The CDR3 DNA follows: TGTGCCAGCAGCCTGGGGACAATCTCCTACGAGCAGTACTTC.

The V gene is TRBV5-1, the J gene TRBJ1-3; D not resolved. Germline values: CDR1 SGHRS, CDR2 YFSETQ. Trimming took 4 bases from V and 2 from J, leaving 16 bases between them. The CDR3 sequence is 16 residues long. Here the CDR3 DNA reads TGCGCCAGCAGCCCCTTTCCGGTCGCGGCTGGAAACACCATATATTTT. It encodes CASSPFPVAAGNTIYF.

The table lists this clone with a few counts. The rearrangement uses TRBV27 and TRBJ2-1; 11 bases are a match to TRBD2. The CDR3 is made up of 14 amino acids. V lost 5 bases, J lost 10 bases, and 7 bases stayed unmatched. CDR1 is MNHEY and CDR2 is SMNVEV in the germline V gene (reference sequence). The CDR3 reads CASSAVLAGVEQFF. The DNA for the CDR3 is TGTGCCAGCAGTGCAGTACTAGCGGGAGTCGAGCAGTTCTTC.

The gene calls are TRBV15 and TRBJ2-2; 11 nucleotides align to TRBD2. This CDR3 spans 17 amino acids. CDR1 LNHNV and CDR2 YYDKDF come from the germline V gene (reference sequence). Trimming took 2 bases from V and 4 from J; bases not matched to a gene: 6. As DNA, the CDR3 is TGTGCCACCAGCAGACTAGCGGGAGGACTGGGCACCGGGGAGCTGTTTTTT. Translation: CATSRLAGGLGTGELFF.

This clone was counted only a few times. The chain combines TRBV11-1 with TRBJ1-1, with no clear D. Germline values: CDR1 SGHAT, CDR2 FQDESV (reference sequence). This CDR3 has 12 amino acids. V was pared by 6 bases and J by 7 bases, with 12 bases between. This chain's CDR3 is CASSNDGYEAFF. For the CDR3, the DNA is TGTGCCAGCAGTAACGACGGATATGAAGCTTTCTTT.

The chain couples TRBV7-6 to TRBJ2-1; D perhaps matches TRBD2 (5 bases). The CDR3 is 15 residues long. V was pared by 2 bases and J by 8 bases, with 16 bases between. Germline-derived CDR1 and CDR2 are SGHVS and FNYEAQ. The CDR3, as DNA: TGTGCCAGCAGCTTAAAAGGGCTGGCGGGCTATGAGCAGTTCTTC. Translating gives CASSLKGLAGYEQFF.

V and J are TRBV18 and TRBJ2-4; no clear D. Germline V gene sequence: CDR1 KGHSH, CDR2 LQKENI. This CDR3 is built from 14 residues. Trimming cost V 0 bases and J 10 bases, with 13 bases left between them. The CDR3 protein is CASSPPVRADIQYF. The CDR3 nucleotides read TGTGCCAGCTCACCACCCGTTCGGGCAGATATTCAGTACTTC.

V and J are TRBV27 and TRBJ1-5, with D perhaps TRBD1 (5 bases). The CDR3 consists of 15 residues. The V gene's germline CDR1 is MNHEY and CDR2 SMNVEV (reference sequence). V was cut by 5 bases and J by 3 bases, with 14 bases left in between. In DNA, the CDR3 is TGTGCCAGCAGTCCATCACAGGTTGCCAATCAGCCCCAGCATTTT. Translating it yields CASSPSQVANQPQHF.

The rearrangement joins TRBV7-9 to TRBJ2-7, with 7 bases lining up with TRBD1. Trimming cost V 1 base and J 3 bases; bases outside gene matches: 6. Germline V lookup: CDR1 SEHNR, CDR2 FQNEAQ (reference sequence). The CDR3 loop spans 15 amino acids. The CDR3 loop reads CASSLVTGVDYEQYF. The CDR3 DNA is TGTGCCAGCAGCTTAGTAACAGGGGTAGACTACGAGCAGTACTTC.

The chain carries TRBV27 and TRBJ2-7; TRBD1 might be the D (6 bases). Germline CDR1 and CDR2: MNHEY and SMNVEV (reference sequence). V was pared by 3 bases and J by 6 bases, with 15 bases between. There are 14 residues in the CDR3. DNA of the CDR3: TGTGCCAGCAGTTTGTCGGACAGAGCCTTCGAGCAGTACTTC. This encodes CASSLSDRAFEQYF.